A single sample is the source of the 18 T cell receptor beta chains below, sequenced in a study of Ad26.COV2.S vaccination and SARS-CoV-2 variants. This sample's treatment: about 20 received Ad26.COV2.S at low or high dose, single or two shots; roughly five received placebo; per-sample allocation not given. The investigators took samples on day 63 after the first vaccine or placebo injection. TCRdb keeps only in-frame clones here, not all; method: immunoSEQ multiplex PCR. The sample holds some 320,000 clones, 85% seen once. Sequencing was performed on peripheral blood, taken in a trial of Ad26.COV2.S vaccine versus placebo. These receptors originate from a person aged 18 to 65 who received the Ad26.COV2.S COVID-19 vaccine or a placebo.

This rearrangement joins TRBV28 to TRBJ2-7; 8 bases agree with TRBD1. CDR1 is MDHEN and CDR2 is SYDVKM in the germline V gene. The CDR3 runs to 14 residues. V was clipped by 8 bases and J by 3 bases; unmatched bases: 9. The CDR3 loop reads CASSPGQGDYEQYF. The CDR3 DNA is TGTGCCAGCTCGCCTGGACAGGGAGACTACGAGCAGTACTTC.

The CDR3 bases are TGCGCCAGCGCCGTAGAGGGTTCCTACGAGCAGTACTTC. Translating it yields CASAVEGSYEQYF. V and J are TRBV5-1 and TRBJ2-7; perhaps TRBD2 as D (5 bases). The CDR3 covers 13 residues. In germline, CDR1 is SGHRS, CDR2 YFSETQ. The V end was cut by 7 bases, the J end by 1 base, with 12 bases between. Variable domain in full (rest from reference TRBV5-1 and TRBJ2-7): KAGVTQTPRYLIKTRGQQVTLSCSPISGHRSVSWYQQTPGQGLQFLFEYFSETQRNKGNFPGRFSGRQFSNSRSEMNVSTLELGDSALYLCASAVEGSYEQYFGPGTRLTVT.

V and J are TRBV7-3 and TRBJ1-1; possibly TRBD1 for D (5 bases). Trimming removed 5 bases at V and 6 bases at J, with 16 bases between. Germline V lookup: CDR1 SGHTA, CDR2 FQGTGA. This CDR3 has 14 amino acids. The CDR3: CASSPSGREAEAFF. CDR3 bases: TGTGCCAGCAGCCCTTCAGGCAGGGAGGCTGAAGCTTTCTTT.

The rearrangement links TRBV7-3 to TRBJ1-1, with 11 positions matching TRBD1. The CDR3 consists of 15 residues. The J segment lost 7 bases and the V segment lost 5 bases, leaving 9 bases of the junction unmatched. CDR1 is SGHTA, CDR2 FQGTGA, per germline. The CDR3: CASSARTGGGREAFF. The DNA of the CDR3 is TGTGCCAGCAGCGCCCGGACAGGGGGCGGCCGTGAAGCTTTCTTT.

This chain links TRBV11-2 with TRBJ2-7; D might be TRBD1 (5 bases). The CDR3 is 14 residues long. V lost 5 bases to trimming and J lost 0 bases, with 11 bases between them. The germline gives CDR1 SGHAT, CDR2 FQNNGV. CDR3 sequence reads: CASSPRGTSYEQYF. In nucleotides, the CDR3 is TGTGCCAGCAGCCCTAGGGGCACCTCCTACGAGCAGTACTTC.

This rearrangement joins TRBV4-2 to TRBJ2-7, with TRBD1 matching 8 bases. Per germline, CDR1 LGHNA and CDR2 YNFKEQ. This CDR3 contains 16 residues. Trimming took 0 bases from V and 4 from J; bases not matched to a gene: 8. The CDR3 spells CASSQDQAHRGYEQYF. The CDR3 DNA sequence: TGTGCCAGCAGCCAAGATCAAGCCCACAGGGGGTACGAGCAGTACTTC.

This chain connects TRBV28 to TRBJ1-1; 9 bases fit TRBD1. The CDR3 spans 14 residues. Germline loops: CDR1 MDHEN, CDR2 SYDVKM. V lost 5 bases and J lost 9; bases outside the gene matches: 10. CDR3 nucleotides: TGTGCCAGCAGTAACCAAGATGGGACAGGGAAAGCTTTCTTT. This codes for CASSNQDGTGKAFF.

V and J are TRBV5-1 and TRBJ2-7; tentatively, D is TRBD1 (6 bases). The CDR3 is 17 amino acids. V lost 0 bases and J 4 bases, leaving 20 bases between the germline ends. Germline V gene lookup returns CDR1 SGHRS and CDR2 YFSETQ. CDR3 amino acids: CASSLDLLSNRVYEQYF. The CDR3 DNA is TGCGCCAGCAGCTTGGACCTACTTAGCAACAGGGTATACGAGCAGTACTTC. The full variable domain, its missing parts supplied by reference TRBV5-1 and TRBJ2-7, is KAGVTQTPRYLIKTRGQQVTLSCSPISGHRSVSWYQQTPGQGLQFLFEYFSETQRNKGNFPGRFSGRQFSNSRSEMNVSTLELGDSALYLCASSLDLLSNRVYEQYFGPGTRLTVT.

The V call is TRBV19, the J call TRBJ2-5, with D unresolved. CDR1 is LNHDA, CDR2 SQIVND, per germline (reference sequence). The V end was cut by 4 bases, the J end by 1 base, with 10 bases between. The CDR3 is made up of 14 amino acids. The CDR3 nucleotides are TGTGCCAGTAGTAATGGTGGCAGCCAAGAGACCCAGTACTTC. It yields the protein CASSNGGSQETQYF. Full variable domain (missing parts from reference TRBV19 and TRBJ2-5): DGGITQSPKYLFRKEGQNVTLSCEQNLNHDAMYWYRQDPGQGLRLIYYSQIVNDFQKGDIAEGYSVSREKKESFPLTVTSAQKNPTAFYLCASSNGGSQETQYFGPGTRLLVL.

V gene TRBV7-9 combines with J gene TRBJ1-2; TRBD1 agrees at 9 bases. The germline gives CDR1 SEHNR, CDR2 FQNEAQ (reference sequence). This CDR3 spans 14 amino acids. V lost 6 bases and J lost 4; bases outside the gene matches: 6. For the CDR3, the DNA is TGTGCCAGCAGTAACACGGACAGGGGCTATGGCTACACCTTC. This translates into CASSNTDRGYGYTF.

This rearrangement joins TRBV14 to TRBJ2-5, with D possibly TRBD2 on 6 matching bases. The CDR3 is 15 residues long. Trimming stripped 2 bases from V and 4 bases from J, with 14 bases between. CDR1 is SGHDN and CDR2 is FVKESK in the germline V gene. The CDR3 loop reads CASSQLLGGRETQYF. The CDR3 DNA reads as TGTGCCAGCAGCCAATTGCTGGGGGGTCGAGAGACCCAGTACTTC.

The chain employs TRBV7-3 and TRBJ1-1, with D unresolved. From germline, CDR1 is SGHTA and CDR2 FQGTGA. There are 13 residues in the CDR3. The V gene lost 3 bases and the J gene lost 1 base, with 6 bases spanning the gap. This CDR3 reads CASSLRTNTEAFF. As DNA, the CDR3 is TGTGCCAGCAGCTTGCGGACGAACACTGAAGCTTTCTTT.

The rearrangement links TRBV15 to TRBJ2-3, with D possibly called TRBD1 or TRBD2 (6 bases each). Germline values: CDR1 LNHNV, CDR2 YYDKDF (reference sequence). This CDR3 comprises 18 residues. The V and J ends lost 0 bases and 1 base respectively, with 17 bases between them. DNA of the CDR3: TGTGCCACCAGCAGAGAGGGGGCCCCAGCTAGCGGCACAGATACGCAGTATTTT. Its protein is CATSREGAPASGTDTQYF.

The CDR3 DNA reads TGTGCCAGCAGACCCGGGGGGGGCACAGATACGCAGTATTTT. It codes for CASRPGGGTDTQYF. This sequence joins TRBV5-5 and TRBJ2-3; 8 bases align to TRBD2. V lost 5 bases to trimming and J lost 1 base; unmatched junction nucleotides: 3. The germline CDR1 and CDR2 sequences are SGHKS and YYEKEE (reference sequence). The CDR3 spans 14 residues.

This clone was detected only once. The chain joins TRBV5-6 to TRBJ1-2, with D possibly TRBD1 on 5 matching bases. Germline CDR1 reads SGHDT; CDR2 reads YYEEEE. Trimming stripped 4 bases from V and 4 bases from J, with 20 bases between. This CDR3 has 16 residues. Written as DNA, the CDR3 is TGTGCCAGCAGCCTCCAGTCAGGGAGCCCTACCTATGGCTACACCTTC. Its protein is CASSLQSGSPTYGYTF.

The V call is TRBV7-9, the J call TRBJ2-1, with D tentatively TRBD1 (5 bases). V was cut by 5 bases and J by 7 bases, with 21 bases left in between. CDR3 size: 16 residues. Germline V lookup: CDR1 SEHNR, CDR2 FQNEAQ (reference sequence). CDR3 in DNA: TGTGCCAGCAGCCCCAGGGTCTTTAGGTCCCTTAATGAGCAGTTCTTC. It translates to CASSPRVFRSLNEQFF.

This clone was detected only once. V gene TRBV10-1 combines with J gene TRBJ2-3; a possible D gene is TRBD2 (5 bases). V was clipped by 6 bases and J by 11 bases, with 18 bases between them. Germline-derived CDR1 and CDR2 are WNHNN and SYGVQD (reference sequence). The CDR3 runs 13 residues. The CDR3 here is CASSPHIDGEQYF. The CDR3 DNA reads TGCGCCAGCAGCCCCCATATTGACGGGGAGCAGTATTTT.

The chain is built from TRBV5-5 and TRBJ2-1; 9 bases agree with TRBD1. Germline V lookup: CDR1 SGHKS, CDR2 YYEKEE (reference sequence). The CDR3 sequence is 19 residues long. The trim removed 2 bases at V and 0 bases at J, leaving 12 bases unmatched. The DNA of the CDR3 is TGTGCCAGCAGCTTACGGACAGGGGTCGGGGGGAACTCCTACAATGAGCAGTTCTTC. Amino acid sequence: CASSLRTGVGGNSYNEQFF. Together with reference TRBV5-5 and TRBJ2-1, the CDR3 gives the full variable domain: DAGVTQSPTHLIKTRGQQVTLRCSPISGHKSVSWYQQVLGQGPQFIFQYYEKEERGRGNFPDRFSARQFPNYSSELNVNALLLGDSALYLCASSLRTGVGGNSYNEQFFGPGTRLTVL.